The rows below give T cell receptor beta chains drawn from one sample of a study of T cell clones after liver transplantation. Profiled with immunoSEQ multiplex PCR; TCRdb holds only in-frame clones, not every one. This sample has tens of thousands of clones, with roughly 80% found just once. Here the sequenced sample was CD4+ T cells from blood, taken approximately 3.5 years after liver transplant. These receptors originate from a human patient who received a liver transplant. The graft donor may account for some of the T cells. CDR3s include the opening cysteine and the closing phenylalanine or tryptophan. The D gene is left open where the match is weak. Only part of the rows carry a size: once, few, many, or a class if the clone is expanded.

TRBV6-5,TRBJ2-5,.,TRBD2,CASSEPGLRVAQYF,TGTGCCAGCAGTGAGCCGGGACTAAGAGTGGCCCAGTACTTC
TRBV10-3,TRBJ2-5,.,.,CAISESGHSQETQYF,TGTGCCATCAGTGAATCAGGGCATTCCCAAGAGACCCAGTACTTC
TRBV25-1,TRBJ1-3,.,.,CASASPVRNTIYF,TGTGCCAGCGCGAGCCCGGTTAGAAACACCATATATTTT
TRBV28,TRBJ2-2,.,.,CASTQGGYTGELFF,TGTGCCAGCACCCAAGGAGGGTACACCGGGGAGCTGTTTTTT
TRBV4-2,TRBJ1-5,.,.,CASSQEGHDQPQHF,TGTGCCAGCAGCCAAGAAGGGCATGATCAGCCCCAGCATTTT
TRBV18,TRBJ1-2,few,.,CASSPESRGIGYTF,TGTGCCAGCTCACCAGAGTCCAGGGGTATAGGCTACACCTTC
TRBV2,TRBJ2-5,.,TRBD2,CASSRGAGAGETQYF,TGTGCCAGCAGCCGCGGAGCGGGAGCGGGAGAGACCCAGTACTTC
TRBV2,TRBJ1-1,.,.,CASMAPTGFNTEAFF,TGTGCCAGCATGGCCCCAACAGGGTTCAACACTGAAGCTTTCTTT
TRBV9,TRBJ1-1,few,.,CASSVCTIGGGEAFF,TGTGCCAGCAGCGTATGTACAATTGGGGGAGGAGAAGCTTTCTTT
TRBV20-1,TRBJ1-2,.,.,CSARNNYGYTF,TGCAGTGCTAGAAACAACTATGGCTACACCTTC
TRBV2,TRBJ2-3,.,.,CASKRSGSTDTQYF,TGTGCCAGCAAACGGAGCGGGAGCACAGATACGCAGTATTTT
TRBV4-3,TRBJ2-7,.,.,CASSQEATESSYEQYF,TGCGCCAGCAGCCAAGAGGCGACGGAGAGCTCCTACGAGCAGTACTTC
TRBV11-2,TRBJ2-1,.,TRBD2,CASSPGLAGGSYNEQFF,TGTGCCAGCAGCCCGGGACTAGCGGGAGGTTCCTACAATGAGCAGTTCTTC
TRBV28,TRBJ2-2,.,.,CASSFGGANTGELFF,TGTGCCAGCAGTTTTGGGGGTGCGAACACCGGGGAGCTGTTTTTT
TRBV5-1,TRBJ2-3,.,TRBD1,CASSPDRGDTQYF,TGCGCCAGCAGCCCTGACAGGGGCGATACGCAGTATTTT
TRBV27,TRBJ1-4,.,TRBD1,CASSYLNRGRGGKLFF,TGTGCCAGCAGTTACCTAAACAGGGGGCGCGGCGGAAAACTGTTTTTT
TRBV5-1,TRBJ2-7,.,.,CASSLSGPGYEQYF,TGCGCCAGCAGCCTCTCGGGACCGGGTTACGAGCAGTACTTC
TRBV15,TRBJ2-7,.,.,CATSRDTGEQYF,TGTGCCACCAGCAGAGATACGGGCGAGCAGTACTTC
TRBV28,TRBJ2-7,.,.,CASSLKVREQYF,TGTGCCAGCAGTTTAAAGGTCAGAGAGCAGTACTTC
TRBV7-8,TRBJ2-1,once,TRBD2,CASRPTGGGLVNEQFF,TGTGCCAGCAGGCCTACCGGGGGGGGTTTAGTAAATGAGCAGTTCTTC
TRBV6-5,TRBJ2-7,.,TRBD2,CASRAGRGGSYEQYF,TGTGCCAGCAGGGCAGGGAGGGGAGGGTCCTACGAGCAGTACTTC
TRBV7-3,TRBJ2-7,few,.,CASSLGPPYEQYF,TGTGCCAGCAGTCTTGGACCGCCCTACGAGCAGTACTTC
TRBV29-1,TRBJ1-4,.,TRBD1,CSFGQGLVGTSGKTVF,TGCAGCTTCGGACAGGGTCTCGTTGGTACTTCGGGAAAAACTGTTTTT
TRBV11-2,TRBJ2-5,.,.,CASSLDISPGLRLETQYF,TGTGCCAGCAGCTTAGATATATCGCCGGGGCTTAGGTTGGAGACCCAGTACTTC
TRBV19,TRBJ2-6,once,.,CASSPTGPSSSGANVLTF,TGTGCCAGTAGCCCGACGGGACCTTCCTCCTCTGGGGCCAACGTCCTGACTTTC
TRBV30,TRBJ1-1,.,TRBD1,CAWSRRTGTEAFF,TGTGCCTGGAGTCGTAGGACAGGGACTGAAGCTTTCTTT
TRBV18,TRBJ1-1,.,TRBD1,CASSPGQAFVEAFF,TGTGCCAGCTCACCTGGACAGGCTTTTGTTGAAGCTTTCTTT
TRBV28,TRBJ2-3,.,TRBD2,CASSLTSGGPPDTQYF,TGTGCCAGCAGTTTGACTAGCGGGGGTCCTCCAGATACGCAGTATTTT
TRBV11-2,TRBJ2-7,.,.,CASSSLRPPPEQYF,TGTGCCAGCAGCTCCTTGCGCCCACCTCCTGAGCAGTACTTC
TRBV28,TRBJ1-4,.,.,CASGGEKLFF,TGTGCTTCGGGGGGCGAAAAACTGTTTTTT
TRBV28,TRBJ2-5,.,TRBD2,CAAGGAGGGQETQYF,TGTGCCGCAGGCGGAGCGGGAGGTGGTCAAGAGACCCAGTACTTC
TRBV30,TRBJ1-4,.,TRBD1,CAWSGVQGGEKLFF,TGTGCCTGGAGTGGGGTACAGGGGGGTGAAAAACTGTTTTTT
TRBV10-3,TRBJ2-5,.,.,CAISRGSEETQYF,TGTGCCATCAGTAGGGGTTCAGAAGAGACCCAGTACTTC
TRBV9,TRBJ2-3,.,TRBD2,CASSVGTSGVTGTQYF,TGTGCCAGCAGCGTAGGAACTAGCGGGGTTACAGGTACGCAGTATTTT
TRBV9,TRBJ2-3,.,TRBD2,CASSVKREFADTQYF,TGTGCCAGCAGCGTAAAGCGGGAGTTCGCAGATACGCAGTATTTT
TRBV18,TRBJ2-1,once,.,CASSPNHLYNEQFF,TGTGCCAGCTCACCTAATCACCTTTACAATGAGCAGTTCTTC
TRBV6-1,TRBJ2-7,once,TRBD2,CASSVGLAGREQYF,TGTGCCAGCAGTGTAGGACTAGCGGGGAGGGAGCAGTACTTC
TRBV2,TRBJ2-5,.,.,CASTPQGRLETQYF,TGTGCCAGCACCCCACAGGGGAGGCTAGAGACCCAGTACTTC
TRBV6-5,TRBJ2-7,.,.,CASSYSTGSNEQYF,TGTGCCAGCAGTTACTCGACCGGGAGTAACGAGCAGTACTTC
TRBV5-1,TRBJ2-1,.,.,CASSSVPSGYNKQFF,TGCGCCAGCAGCTCTGTGCCAAGCGGTTACAATAAGCAGTTCTTC
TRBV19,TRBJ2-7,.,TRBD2,CASSFRTSYEQYF,TGTGCCAGTAGTTTCAGGACTAGCTACGAGCAGTACTTC
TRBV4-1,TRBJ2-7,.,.,CASSQGLVGGTYEQYF,TGCGCCAGCAGCCAAGGCTTAGTGGGGGGCACCTACGAGCAGTACTTC
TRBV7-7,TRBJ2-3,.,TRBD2,CASSLAGSDTQYF,TGTGCTAGCAGCCTAGCGGGGTCAGATACGCAGTATTTT
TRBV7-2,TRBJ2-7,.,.,CASSLGLVQEQYF,TGTGCCAGCAGCTTAGGGCTAGTTCAGGAGCAGTACTTC
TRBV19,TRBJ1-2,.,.,CASRTRGATYGYTF,TGTGCCAGTAGGACCAGGGGTGCAACCTATGGCTACACCTTC
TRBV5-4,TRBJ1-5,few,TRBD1,CASSPGQGDQPQHF,TGTGCCAGCAGCCCCGGACAGGGTGATCAGCCCCAGCATTTT
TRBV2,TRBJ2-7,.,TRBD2,CASSPRALADTYEQYF,TGTGCCAGCAGTCCCAGGGCACTAGCGGACACCTACGAGCAGTACTTC
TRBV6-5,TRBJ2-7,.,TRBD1,CASSTWTGGSYEQYF,TGTGCCAGCAGTACCTGGACAGGGGGCTCTTACGAGCAGTACTTC
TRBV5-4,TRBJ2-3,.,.,CASSLEQGQSTDTQYF,TGTGCCAGCAGCTTGGAGCAGGGTCAAAGCACAGATACGCAGTATTTT
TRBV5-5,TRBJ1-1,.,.,CASSTQGIMNTEAFF,TGTGCCAGCAGCACACAGGGTATCATGAACACTGAAGCTTTCTTT
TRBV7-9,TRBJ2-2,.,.,CASSPGWPTNTGELFF,TGTGCCAGCAGCCCGGGGTGGCCGACGAACACCGGGGAGCTGTTTTTT
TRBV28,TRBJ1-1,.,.,CASSSSGTAVGLAFF,TGTGCCAGCAGTTCGTCCGGGACGGCCGTCGGTCTAGCTTTCTTT
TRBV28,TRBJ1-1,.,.,CASSTGQLEAFF,TGTGCCAGCAGTACCGGACAGCTTGAAGCTTTCTTT
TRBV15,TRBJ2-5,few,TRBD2,CATSRETSGKETQYF,TGTGCCACCAGCAGGGAGACTAGCGGGAAAGAGACCCAGTACTTC
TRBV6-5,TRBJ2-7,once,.,CASSYSRVRGDYEQYF,TGTGCCAGCAGTTACTCACGGGTAAGGGGCGACTACGAGCAGTACTTC
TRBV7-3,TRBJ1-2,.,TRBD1,CASSLTGTDNFYGYTF,TGTGCCAGCAGCCTGACCGGGACAGACAACTTCTATGGCTACACCTTC
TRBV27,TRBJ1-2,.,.,CASSGGGSPNYGYTF,TGTGCCAGCAGTGGTGGCGGAAGCCCTAACTATGGCTACACCTTC
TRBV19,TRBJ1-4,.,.,CASSSQGLSNEKLFF,TGTGCCAGTAGTTCTCAGGGGCTATCTAATGAAAAACTGTTTTTT
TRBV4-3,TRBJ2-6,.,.,CASSQAGTLSGANVLTF,TGCGCCAGCAGCCAAGCGGGAACGCTCTCTGGGGCCAACGTCCTGACTTTC